The 25 T cell receptor beta chains reported below all come from one sample, sequenced in a study of shared clonotypes between healthy human individuals. Using immunoSEQ multiplex PCR, the repertoire was profiled, and TCRdb retains in-frame clones only, with some absent. The sample shows around 2.3 million clones, approximately 96% of them seen only once. Material for sequencing was naive CD4+ T cells sorted from blood. Subset given: CD45RA+ positively selected. Receptors were obtained from a man younger than 35 in good health.

This clone was seen only once. The chain employs TRBV5-1 and TRBJ2-1; D may match TRBD1 or TRBD2 (5 bases each). The germline V and J ends were trimmed by 4 bases and 3 bases, with 8 bases remaining between them. The CDR3 sequence is 13 residues long. The germline gives CDR1 SGHRS, CDR2 YFSETQ. As DNA, the CDR3 is TGCGCCAGCAGCGTGGGGGACTACAATGAGCAGTTCTTC. It specifies CASSVGDYNEQFF.

The chain uses TRBV29-1 and TRBJ1-4, with D perhaps TRBD1 (6 bases). CDR1 SQVTM and CDR2 ANQGSEA come from the germline V gene. The CDR3 has 16 amino acids. Trimming removed 0 bases from V and 9 bases from J, with 20 bases in between. CDR3 nucleotides: TGCAGCGTTGAAGAGTTGGGCGGGGGCAAGGGCAAAAAACTGTTTTTT. This sequence encodes CSVEELGGGKGKKLFF.

The chain links TRBV19 to TRBJ2-2; D perhaps matches TRBD2 (5 bases). Trimming cost V 5 bases and J 0 bases, with 22 bases left between them. This CDR3 is built from 19 residues. The V gene's germline CDR1 is LNHDA and CDR2 SQIVND (reference sequence). In DNA form, the CDR3 reads TGTGCCAGTAGTCCCCACCCCCTATTAGCGATCGCGAACACCGGGGAGCTGTTTTTT. Amino acid sequence: CASSPHPLLAIANTGELFF.

This chain joins TRBV20-1 and TRBJ1-2; D not resolved. The CDR3 contains 11 residues. The V gene lost 6 bases and the J gene lost 8 bases, with 13 bases spanning the gap. Per the germline V gene, CDR1 is DFQATT and CDR2 is SNEGSKA (reference sequence). This CDR3 is CSADGVEGYTF. CDR3 bases: TGCAGTGCGGACGGGGTGGAGGGCTACACCTTC.

The chain has TRBV10-1 and TRBJ2-1; 8 bases match TRBD2. The germline gives CDR1 WNHNN, CDR2 SYGVQD (reference sequence). The junction had 7 bases not matched to a gene; V was cut back by 6 bases and J by 3 bases. This CDR3 spans 15 amino acids. In nucleotides, the CDR3 is TGCGCCAGCAGCCCAAGCGGGAGAGGCTACAATGAGCAGTTCTTC. Translating it yields CASSPSGRGYNEQFF.

The V call is TRBV15, the J call TRBJ1-1; 8 positions match TRBD1. The CDR3 runs to 15 residues. V was clipped by 4 bases and J by 5 bases; unmatched bases: 9. Germline CDR1 LNHNV, CDR2 YYDKDF (reference sequence). The CDR3, as DNA: TGTGCCACCAGCAAGGGGACAGGCTGGTCGACTGAAGCTTTCTTT. This codes for CATSKGTGWSTEAFF.

The V and J genes are TRBV18 and TRBJ2-6; D not certain. Germline V gives CDR1 KGHSH, CDR2 LQKENI. The V end was cut by 0 bases, the J end by 0 bases, with 9 bases between. The CDR3 contains 17 residues. The DNA of the CDR3 is TGTGCCAGCTCACCACCGATATCAGGCTCTGGGGCCAACGTCCTGACTTTC. Protein sequence: CASSPPISGSGANVLTF. The full variable domain, rest sourced from reference TRBV18 and TRBJ2-6, is NAGVMQNPRHLVRRRGQEARLRCSPMKGHSHVYWYRQLPEEGLKFMVYLQKENIIDESGMPKERFSAEFPKEGPSILRIQQVVRGDSAAYFCASSPPISGSGANVLTFGAGSRLTVL.

The CDR3 region is CASSGRTMNTGELFF. CDR3 sequence (DNA): TGTGCCAGTAGTGGGAGGACAATGAACACCGGGGAGCTGTTTTTT. This chain uses TRBV19 with TRBJ2-2; TRBD2 is a possible D gene (6 bases). Germline V gene lookup returns CDR1 LNHDA and CDR2 SQIVND (reference sequence). The CDR3 runs to 15 residues. The ends were cut back, 5 bases at V and 1 base at J, with 11 bases in the middle.

The chain has TRBV25-1 and TRBJ2-3; 8 positions agree with TRBD2. The germline V gene has CDR1 MGHDK and CDR2 SYGVNS. Trimming cost V 4 bases and J 2 bases; bases outside gene matches: 5. CDR3 size: 15 residues. The chain's CDR3 is CASSVGAGVTDTQYF. The CDR3 DNA reads TGTGCCAGCAGTGTCGGAGCGGGAGTCACAGATACGCAGTATTTT.

This chain uses TRBV4-3 with TRBJ2-7; D gene uncertain. The CDR3 runs 12 residues. Per germline, CDR1 LGHNA and CDR2 YSLEER. V lost 4 bases, J lost 6 bases, and 10 bases lay in between. The CDR3 nucleotides read TGCGCCAGCAGCCCCGCCCGTTGCGAGCAGTACTTC. Its translation: CASSPARCEQYF.

V and J are TRBV2 and TRBJ2-1; 11 bases agree with TRBD2. V lost 6 bases, J lost 7 bases, and 8 bases stayed unmatched. The CDR3 extends over 15 amino acids. CDR1 SNHLY and CDR2 FYNNEI come from the germline V gene. CDR3 residues: CASSLAGGLKNEQFF. In nucleotides, the CDR3 is TGTGCCAGCAGCTTAGCGGGGGGGCTTAAGAATGAGCAGTTCTTC.

The V call is TRBV18, the J call TRBJ2-1, with 8 bases lining up with TRBD2. The CDR3 covers 18 residues. The V gene end was trimmed by 1 base and the J gene end by 3 bases; junction bases not matched to a gene: 11. CDR1 is KGHSH, CDR2 LQKENI, per germline. CDR3 residues: CASSPREPSGGYYNEQFF. The CDR3 bases are TGTGCCAGCTCACCACGAGAGCCGAGCGGGGGATACTACAATGAGCAGTTCTTC.

The J gene is TRBJ1-6, the V gene TRBV7-2; D gene uncertain. Trimming removed 7 bases from V and 7 bases from J, with 8 bases in between. Looked up from germline, CDR1 is SGHTA and CDR2 is FQGNSA. This CDR3 has 12 residues. The CDR3 DNA reads TGTGCCAGCACTCGTGGGAATTCACCCCTCCACTTT. Translation gives CASTRGNSPLHF.

This clone was detected a few times. Other DNA sequences from this sample encode an identical CDR3 as well. This chain joins TRBV5-1 and TRBJ1-1; D ambiguous. CDR3 length: 13 amino acids. V was shortened by 0 bases and J by 0 bases, with 3 bases between the two germline ends. CDR1 SGHRS and CDR2 YFSETQ come from the germline V gene. CDR3 residues: CASSLDVNTEAFF. CDR3 sequence (DNA): TGCGCCAGCAGCTTGGATGTGAACACTGAAGCTTTCTTT.

The rearrangement links TRBV28 to TRBJ2-7, with D tentatively TRBD2 (7 bases). The CDR3 covers 14 residues. Germline values: CDR1 MDHEN, CDR2 SYDVKM. V was trimmed by 7 bases and J by 3 bases, leaving 16 bases between them. CDR3 nucleotide sequence: TGTGCCAGCACTCGCTCGGGGGGCAACTACGAGCAGTACTTC. Amino acids: CASTRSGGNYEQYF.

The chain links TRBV30 to TRBJ2-5, with a weak D call TRBD2 (7 bases). Trimming took 0 bases from V and 0 from J, leaving 20 bases between them. There are 18 residues in the CDR3. Germline V gene lookup returns CDR1 GTSNPN and CDR2 SVGIG (reference sequence). The CDR3 coding sequence is TGTGCCTGGAGTGTAGGGGGGACGGGAGGTCGGTACCAAGAGACCCAGTACTTC. This sequence encodes CAWSVGGTGGRYQETQYF.

This chain connects TRBV11-1 to TRBJ2-5; D possibly uses TRBD1 or TRBD2 (5 bases each). The CDR3 runs to 16 residues. With 5 bases removed from V and 5 bases from J, the gap between germline ends came to 21 bases. Germline CDR1 is SGHAT and CDR2 is FQDESV (reference sequence). CDR3 sequence reads: CASSPQLRGLVETQYF. CDR3 coding DNA: TGTGCCAGCAGCCCCCAGTTGAGGGGTCTGGTGGAGACCCAGTACTTC.

This chain joins TRBV6-5 and TRBJ2-3, with TRBD1 matching 7 bases. The germline V gene has CDR1 MNHEY and CDR2 SVGAGI. After removal of 6 bases from V and 4 bases from J, the junction contained 10 bases not matched to a gene. This CDR3 comprises 15 residues. CDR3 DNA sequence: TGTGCCAGCAGATACAGGGGTGAAGGGCCAGATACGCAGTATTTT. It translates to CASRYRGEGPDTQYF.

This sequence joins TRBV9 and TRBJ2-3; a weak D match, TRBD1 (6 bases). Germline CDR1 and CDR2: SGDLS and YYNGEE. This CDR3 is built from 14 residues. The germline V and J ends were trimmed by 2 bases and 4 bases, with 11 bases remaining between them. CDR3 DNA: TGTGCCAGCAGCGTTACAGGGTGGTCAGATACGCAGTATTTT. Amino acid sequence: CASSVTGWSDTQYF. Based on the CDR3 plus reference TRBV9 and TRBJ2-3, the full variable domain is DSGVTQTPKHLITATGQRVTLRCSPRSGDLSVYWYQQSLDQGLQFLIQYYNGEERAKGNILERFSAQQFPDLHSELNLSSLELGDSALYFCASSVTGWSDTQYFGPGTRLTVL.

This clone appeared once. V and J are TRBV2 and TRBJ1-5; D gene ambiguous. CDR3 length: 13 amino acids. V was clipped by 7 bases and J by 1 base, with 8 bases between them. Germline V lookup: CDR1 SNHLY, CDR2 FYNNEI. Here the CDR3 reads CASNRESNQPQHF. The CDR3 DNA is TGTGCCAGCAACAGAGAGAGCAATCAGCCCCAGCATTTT.

The chain recombines TRBV27 with TRBJ2-3; no clear D. Germline V lookup: CDR1 MNHEY, CDR2 SMNVEV (reference sequence). V was shortened by 3 bases and J by 3 bases, with 13 bases between the two germline ends. CDR3 length: 15 amino acids. The DNA for the CDR3 is TGTGCCAGCAGTTTCCAAGTTTCGGCTACAGATACGCAGTATTTT. Protein sequence: CASSFQVSATDTQYF.

This sequence joins TRBV10-3 and TRBJ2-2; D is unclear. Trimming pared 4 bases from V and 0 bases from J, leaving 9 bases between. This CDR3 has 15 amino acids. Germline lookup yields CDR1 ENHRY and CDR2 SYGVKD. The CDR3 loop is CAISVVYSNTGELFF. The CDR3, as DNA: TGTGCCATCAGTGTAGTCTATTCGAACACCGGGGAGCTGTTTTTT.

This clone was observed a few times. J is TRBJ2-7 and V is TRBV5-6; the D is unclear. The V gene's germline CDR1 is SGHDT and CDR2 YYEEEE. This CDR3 is built from 12 residues. Trimming took 0 bases from V and 7 from J, leaving 8 bases between them. The CDR3 loop is CASSLGYKEQYF. Here the CDR3 DNA reads TGTGCCAGCAGCTTGGGGTACAAGGAGCAGTACTTC.

This clone came up a few times. The sample carries other DNA sequences with the same CDR3. V and J are TRBV27 and TRBJ2-7; D possibly matches TRBD1 or TRBD2 (5 bases each). Germline values: CDR1 MNHEY, CDR2 SMNVEV (reference sequence). The V and J ends lost 3 bases and 3 bases respectively, with 12 bases between them. The CDR3 covers 14 residues. The CDR3 reads CASSLSQGRYEQYF. In DNA, the CDR3 is TGTGCCAGCAGTTTGAGTCAGGGACGCTACGAGCAGTACTTC.

This sequence joins TRBV6-1 and TRBJ2-5; D is unresolved. There are 13 residues in the CDR3. V was clipped by 5 bases and J by 2 bases, with 9 bases between them. The germline gives CDR1 MNHNS, CDR2 SASEGT. The CDR3 loop is CASSNSAQETQYF. The DNA of the CDR3 is TGTGCCAGCAGTAATTCAGCGCAAGAGACCCAGTACTTC.